This T cell receptor (beta chain) was observed in a study of chemoradiotherapy in HPV16-positive cancers. V was shortened by 1 base and J by 2 bases, with 6 bases between the two germline ends. This CDR3 has 15 residues. Germline-derived CDR1 and CDR2 are SEHNR and FQNEAQ (reference sequence). Profiling relied on immunoSEQ multiplex PCR, and the TCRdb table lists in-frame clones only, not all of them. The sample holds 1,500 to 2,000 clones, about 80% seen once. This specimen was tumor tissue, taken from a patient who underwent chemoradiotherapy. The rearrangement links TRBV7-9 to TRBJ2-6; D call uncertain. This receptor was taken from a human donor with HPV-associated anogenital cancer. The CDR3 nucleotides are TGTGCCAGCAGCTTAGGGCCTGCTGGGGCCAACGTCCTGACTTTC. Translated, it gives CASSLGPAGANVLTF.